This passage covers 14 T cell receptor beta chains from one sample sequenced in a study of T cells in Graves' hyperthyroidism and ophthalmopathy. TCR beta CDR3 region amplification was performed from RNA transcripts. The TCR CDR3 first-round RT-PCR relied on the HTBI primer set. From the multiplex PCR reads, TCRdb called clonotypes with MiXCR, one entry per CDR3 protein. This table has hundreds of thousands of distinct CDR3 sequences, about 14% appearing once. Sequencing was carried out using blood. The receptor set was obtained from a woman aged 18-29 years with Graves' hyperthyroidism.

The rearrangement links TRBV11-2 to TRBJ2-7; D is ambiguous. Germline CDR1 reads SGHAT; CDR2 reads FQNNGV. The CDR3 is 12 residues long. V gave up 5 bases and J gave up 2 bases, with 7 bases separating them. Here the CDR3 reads CASSQPAYEQYF. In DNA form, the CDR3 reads TGTGCCAGCAGCCAGCCTGCCTACGAGCAGTACTTC.

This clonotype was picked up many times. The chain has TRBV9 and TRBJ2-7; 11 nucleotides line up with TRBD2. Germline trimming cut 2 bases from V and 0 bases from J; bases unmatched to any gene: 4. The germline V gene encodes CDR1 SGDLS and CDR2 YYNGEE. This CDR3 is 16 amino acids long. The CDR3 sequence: CASSVGLADYSYEQYF. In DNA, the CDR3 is TGTGCCAGCAGCGTGGGACTAGCGGACTACTCCTACGAGCAGTACTTC.

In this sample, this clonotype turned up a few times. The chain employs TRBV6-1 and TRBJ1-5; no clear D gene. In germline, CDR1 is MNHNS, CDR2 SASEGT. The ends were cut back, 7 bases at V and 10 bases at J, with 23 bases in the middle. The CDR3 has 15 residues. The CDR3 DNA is TGTGCCAGCACCCGGATGTTGGACCCACTCAGACCCCAGCATTTT. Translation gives CASTRMLDPLRPQHF.

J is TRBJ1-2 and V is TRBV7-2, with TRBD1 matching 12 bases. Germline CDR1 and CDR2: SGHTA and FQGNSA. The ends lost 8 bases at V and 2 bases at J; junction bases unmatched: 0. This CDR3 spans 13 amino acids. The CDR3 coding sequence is TGTGCCAGCGGGACAGGGGGCAACTATGGCTACACCTTC. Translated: CASGTGGNYGYTF.

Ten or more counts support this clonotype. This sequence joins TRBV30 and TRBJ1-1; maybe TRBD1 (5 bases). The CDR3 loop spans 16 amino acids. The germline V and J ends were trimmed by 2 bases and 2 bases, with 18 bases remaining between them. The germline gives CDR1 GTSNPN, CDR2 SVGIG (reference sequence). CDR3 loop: CAWSLPKGLVNTEAFF. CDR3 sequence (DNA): TGTGCCTGGAGTCTTCCGAAGGGGCTCGTCAACACTGAAGCTTTCTTT. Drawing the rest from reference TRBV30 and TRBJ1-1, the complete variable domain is SQTIHQWPATLVQPVGSPLSLECTVEGTSNPNLYWYRQAAGRGLQLLFYSVGIGQISSEVPQNLSASRPQDRQFILSSKKLLLSDSGFYLCAWSLPKGLVNTEAFFGQGTRLTVV.

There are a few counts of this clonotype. DNA for the CDR3: TGTGCCAGCAACCATCGGGCGGGAGTTAGGGATGAGCAGTTCTTC. Its protein product is CASNHRAGVRDEQFF. The J gene is TRBJ2-1, the V gene TRBV9, with TRBD2 matching 7 bases. The CDR3 runs to 15 residues. CDR1 SGDLS and CDR2 YYNGEE come from the germline V gene. With V trimmed by 6 bases and J by 8 bases, 14 bases remained unmatched.

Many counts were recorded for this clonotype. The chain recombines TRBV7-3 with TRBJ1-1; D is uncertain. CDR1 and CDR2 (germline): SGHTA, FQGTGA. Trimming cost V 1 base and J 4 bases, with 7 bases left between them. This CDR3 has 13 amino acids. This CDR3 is CASSLNLGTEAFF. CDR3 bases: TGTGCCAGCAGCTTAAATTTGGGCACTGAAGCTTTCTTT.

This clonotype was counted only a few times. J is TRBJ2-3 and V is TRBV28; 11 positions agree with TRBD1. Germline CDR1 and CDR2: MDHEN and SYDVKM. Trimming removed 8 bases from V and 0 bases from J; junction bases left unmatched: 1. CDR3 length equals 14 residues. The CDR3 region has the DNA TGTGCCAGCTGGGACAGGGGGAGCACAGATACGCAGTATTTT. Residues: CASWDRGSTDTQYF.

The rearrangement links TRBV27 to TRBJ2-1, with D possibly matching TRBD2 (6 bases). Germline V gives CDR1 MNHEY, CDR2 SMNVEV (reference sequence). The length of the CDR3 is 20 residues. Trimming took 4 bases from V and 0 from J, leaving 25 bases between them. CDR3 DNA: TGTGCCAGCAGTTATCACCCCATTAGGAGTAGCGGAAGCTCCTACAATGAGCAGTTCTTC. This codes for CASSYHPIRSSGSSYNEQFF.

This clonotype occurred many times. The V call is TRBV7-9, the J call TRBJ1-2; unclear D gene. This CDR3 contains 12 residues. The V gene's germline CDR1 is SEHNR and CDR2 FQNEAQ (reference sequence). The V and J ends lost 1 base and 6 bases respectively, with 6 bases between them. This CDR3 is CASSLGGNGYTF. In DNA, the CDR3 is TGTGCCAGCAGCTTAGGAGGGAATGGCTACACCTTC. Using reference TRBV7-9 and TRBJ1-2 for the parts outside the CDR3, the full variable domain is DTGVSQNPRHKITKRGQNVTFRCDPISEHNRLYWYRQTLGQGPEFLTYFQNEAQLEKSRLLSDRFSAERPKGSFSTLEIQRTEQGDSAMYLCASSLGGNGYTFGSGTRLTVV.

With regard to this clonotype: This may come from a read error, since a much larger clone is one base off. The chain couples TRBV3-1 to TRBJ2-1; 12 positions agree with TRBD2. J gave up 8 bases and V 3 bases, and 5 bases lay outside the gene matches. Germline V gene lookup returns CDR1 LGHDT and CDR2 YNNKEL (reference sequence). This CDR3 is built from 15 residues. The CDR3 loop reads CASSHPGLAGYEQFF. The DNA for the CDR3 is TGTGCCAGCAGCCACCCGGGACTAGCGGGCTATGAGCAGTTCTTC.

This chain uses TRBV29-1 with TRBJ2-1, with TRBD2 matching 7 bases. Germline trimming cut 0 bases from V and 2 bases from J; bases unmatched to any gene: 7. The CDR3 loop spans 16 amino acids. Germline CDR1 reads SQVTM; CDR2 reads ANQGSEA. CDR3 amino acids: CSVEDNGRRTYNEQFF. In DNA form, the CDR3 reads TGCAGCGTTGAAGATAACGGGAGGAGAACCTACAATGAGCAGTTCTTC.

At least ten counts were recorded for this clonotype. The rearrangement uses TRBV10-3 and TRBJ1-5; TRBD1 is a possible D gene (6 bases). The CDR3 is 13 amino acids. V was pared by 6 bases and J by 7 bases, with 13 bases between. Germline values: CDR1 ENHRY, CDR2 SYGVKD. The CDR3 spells CAIREEQGQPQHF. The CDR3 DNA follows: TGTGCCATCAGAGAAGAACAGGGACAGCCCCAGCATTTT.

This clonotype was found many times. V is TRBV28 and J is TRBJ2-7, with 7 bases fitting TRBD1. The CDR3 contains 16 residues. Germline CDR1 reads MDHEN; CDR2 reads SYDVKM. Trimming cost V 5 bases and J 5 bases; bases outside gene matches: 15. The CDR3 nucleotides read TGTGCCAGCAGTATCCAAGGGGGCCGGGCTGGGAACGAGCAGTACTTC. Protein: CASSIQGGRAGNEQYF.